This TCR beta chain emerged from a study of cytomegalovirus exposure and HLA in healthy donors. Study-wide points: According to the study, roughly 160 TCR beta chains were cytomegalovirus-associated. Rarity marked most TCR sequences, yet some public TCRs occurred in many donors.

Looked up from germline, CDR1 is MNHEY and CDR2 is SVGAGI. The CDR3 covers 15 residues. V dropped 0 bases and J dropped 6 bases, with 14 bases sitting between them. The PCR made use of 60 Vbeta and 13 Jbeta primers. The repertoire was sequenced with immunoSEQ multiplex PCR; TCRdb's copy has only in-frame clones and lacks some. Of about 140,000 clones in the sample, roughly 85% were seen once. Comments on this clone: The antigen is undetermined.

Sequencing was done on a sample of PBMCs. This chain connects TRBV6-5 to TRBJ1-2; maybe TRBD1 (5 bases). The receptor's source is a male donor in good health and CMV-seronegative. The CDR3 sequence is CASSYSQGMGDGYTF. The CDR3 DNA reads as TGTGCCAGCAGTTACTCGCAGGGAATGGGCGATGGCTACACCTTC.